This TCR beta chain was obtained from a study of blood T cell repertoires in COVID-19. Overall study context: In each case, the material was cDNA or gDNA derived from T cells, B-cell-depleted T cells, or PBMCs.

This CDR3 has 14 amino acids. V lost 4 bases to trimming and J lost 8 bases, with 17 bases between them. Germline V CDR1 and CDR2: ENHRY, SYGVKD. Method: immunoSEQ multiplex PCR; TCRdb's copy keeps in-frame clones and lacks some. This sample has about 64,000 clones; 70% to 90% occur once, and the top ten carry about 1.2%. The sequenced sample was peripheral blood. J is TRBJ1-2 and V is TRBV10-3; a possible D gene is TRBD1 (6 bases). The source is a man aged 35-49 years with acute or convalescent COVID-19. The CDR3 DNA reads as TGTGCCATCAGTGCCCCCAACAGGGCGTGGGGCTACACCTTC. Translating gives CAISAPNRAWGYTF.